The sequence of this T cell receptor (beta chain) was determined in a study of T cells in Graves' hyperthyroidism and ophthalmopathy. Study-wide findings and caveats: Most thyroid clonotypes with frequency above 0.001 were detected in blood. Ophthalmopathy could be told apart from stable hyperthyroidism with a 13 V-J model.

This CDR3 region has 16 residues. V was clipped by 2 bases and J by 5 bases, with 16 bases between them. Looked up from germline, CDR1 is WNHNN and CDR2 is SYGVQD (reference sequence). This clonotype was picked up one time. Its cognate antigen is unknown. Authors of the study amplified TCR beta CDR3 regions from RNA transcripts. HTBI primers were the set used in a first-round RT-PCR of the TCR CDR3. One entry per CDR3 protein results from TCRdb running MiXCR on the multiplex PCR reads. The sample holds more than 450,000 distinct CDR3 sequences, approximately 15% seen once. This TCR was sampled from a woman aged 40 to 50 with Graves' hyperthyroidism. Sequenced input: blood. This chain links TRBV10-1 with TRBJ2-4; possibly TRBD1 for D (6 bases). In DNA, the CDR3 is TGCGCCAGCAGTGAGGGCCTTACAGGGACGGAAAACATTCAGTACTTC. Protein: CASSEGLTGTENIQYF.